What follows are 13 T cell receptor beta chains derived from one specimen sequenced in a study of identical twins. Each CDR3 protein is one row after TCRdb ran MiXCR on the 5' RACE reads. The repertoire holds 300,000 to 350,000 distinct CDR3 sequences, with 9% to 15% as singletons. This sample was shared with a second study, whose subject was yellow fever vaccine responses in identical twins.

Sequenced material: CD8+ T cells sorted from blood. The receptors originated from a woman younger than 35 in good health.

V usage is TRBV7-3 and J usage is TRBJ2-3, with TRBD2 identical over 9 bases. J gave up 5 bases and V 2 bases, and 8 bases lay outside the gene matches. The length of the CDR3 is 16 residues. Germline V gene data show CDR1 as SGHTA and CDR2 as FQGTGA. DNA for the CDR3: TGTGCCAGCAGCTTATCTAGCGGGACGACTGGAGATACGCAGTATTTT. Translating gives CASSLSSGTTGDTQYF. Filled out from reference TRBV7-3 and TRBJ2-3, the complete variable domain reads GAGVSQTPSNKVTEKGKYVELRCDPISGHTALYWYRQSLGQGPEFLIYFQGTGAADDSGLPNDRFFAVRPEGSVSTLKIQRTERGDSAVYLCASSLSSGTTGDTQYFGPGTRLTVL.

This clonotype occurred a few times. J is TRBJ2-5 and V is TRBV7-2; D could derive from TRBD1 or TRBD2 (6 bases each). Trimming cost V 1 base and J 3 bases, with 15 bases left between them. The germline V gene has CDR1 SGHTA and CDR2 FQGNSA. This CDR3 spans 16 amino acids. For the CDR3, the DNA is TGTGCCAGCAGCTTAGAGGGGGAGGCCCTGGAAGAGACCCAGTACTTC. Translating it yields CASSLEGEALEETQYF.

This clonotype has more than one count but fewer than ten. The rearrangement links TRBV28 to TRBJ2-3; TRBD2 matches 7 bases. Germline-derived CDR1 and CDR2 are MDHEN and SYDVKM. CDR3 length: 14 residues. The V gene end was trimmed by 6 bases and the J gene end by 4 bases; junction bases not matched to a gene: 7. The CDR3 loop reads CASRRPGLPDTQYF. CDR3 DNA sequence: TGTGCCAGCAGAAGACCGGGACTACCAGATACGCAGTATTTT.

The chain recombines TRBV9 with TRBJ2-5; D uncertain. The CDR3 consists of 12 residues. CDR1 is SGDLS, CDR2 YYNGEE, per germline. V gave up 3 bases and J gave up 2 bases, with 5 bases separating them. CDR3: CASSDTQETQYF. The CDR3 coding sequence is TGTGCCAGCAGCGATACTCAAGAGACCCAGTACTTC. Together with reference TRBV9 and TRBJ2-5, the CDR3 gives the full variable domain: DSGVTQTPKHLITATGQRVTLRCSPRSGDLSVYWYQQSLDQGLQFLIQYYNGEERAKGNILERFSAQQFPDLHSELNLSSLELGDSALYFCASSDTQETQYFGPGTRLLVL.

This clonotype was seen repeatedly, ten times or more. The chain combines TRBV5-6 with TRBJ1-2; D uncertain. The V gene lost 3 bases and the J gene lost 7 bases, with 10 bases spanning the gap. Germline-derived CDR1 and CDR2 are SGHDT and YYEEEE. This CDR3 is 12 amino acids long. In DNA form, the CDR3 reads TGTGCCAGCAGCTCATCCTCGCCTGGCTACACCTTC. Its translation: CASSSSSPGYTF.

The chain joins TRBV20-1 to TRBJ1-1; D gene ambiguous. This CDR3 has 11 amino acids. The V gene lost 6 bases and the J gene lost 5 bases, with 10 bases spanning the gap. Germline values: CDR1 DFQATT, CDR2 SNEGSKA (reference sequence). The CDR3 DNA reads TGCAGTGCCTCGGTAGGGACTGAAGCTTTCTTT. It encodes CSASVGTEAFF.

This clonotype was picked up a small number of times. The rearrangement uses TRBV11-3 and TRBJ2-2, with 8 bases that match TRBD2. The CDR3 covers 16 residues. Germline assignment: CDR1 SGHNT and CDR2 YENEEA. With 0 bases clipped from V and 3 bases from J, the junction kept 3 bases outside the gene matches. In nucleotides, the CDR3 is TGTGCCAGCAGCTTAGATAGCGGGATCCACACCGGGGAGCTGTTTTTT. Its translation is CASSLDSGIHTGELFF.

The chain carries TRBV29-1 and TRBJ2-3; D is undetermined. The CDR3 is 12 amino acids. Trimming took 4 bases from V and 5 from J, leaving 10 bases between them. Per the germline V gene, CDR1 is SQVTM and CDR2 is ANQGSEA. CDR3 nucleotide sequence: TGCAGCGTTGGAGCGATGATAGATACGCAGTATTTT. Residues: CSVGAMIDTQYF.

J is TRBJ2-1 and V is TRBV11-2; a possible D gene is TRBD2 (7 bases). CDR1 is SGHAT, CDR2 FQNNGV, per germline. Deletions cut 1 base from V and 4 bases from J, with 11 bases between. This CDR3 is built from 15 residues. CDR3 region: CASSLVGGPYNEQFF. The CDR3 DNA follows: TGTGCCAGCAGCTTAGTGGGGGGGCCTTACAATGAGCAGTTCTTC.

In its sample, this clonotype was seen many times. J is TRBJ1-5 and V is TRBV20-1, with TRBD1 matching over 9 bases. J lost 6 bases, V lost 5 bases, and 5 bases had no gene match. Germline V CDR1 and CDR2: DFQATT, SNEGSKA (reference sequence). The CDR3 sequence is 13 residues long. The CDR3, as DNA: TGCAGTGCTCGGGACAGGGAGGTTCAGCCCCAGCATTTT. It codes for CSARDREVQPQHF.

This clonotype was seen a few times. V usage is TRBV6-1 and J usage is TRBJ2-2, with 8 bases matching TRBD2. Losses at the gene ends were 5 bases for V and 4 bases for J; bases not matched to a gene: 15. This CDR3 region has 18 residues. The germline gives CDR1 MNHNS, CDR2 SASEGT. CDR3 nucleotide sequence: TGTGCCAGCAGTCTAATCTCCTTCGGACTAGCAGTCACCGGGGAGCTGTTTTTT. Translating gives CASSLISFGLAVTGELFF.

Many counts were recorded for this clonotype. The chain joins TRBV20-1 to TRBJ2-5, with D unresolved. V was cut by 3 bases and J by 7 bases, with 18 bases left in between. The CDR3 totals 14 residues. Germline-derived CDR1 and CDR2 are DFQATT and SNEGSKA (reference sequence). The CDR3 spells CSASLPETPMTQYF. In DNA form, the CDR3 reads TGCAGTGCTAGCCTTCCTGAGACCCCGATGACCCAGTACTTC.

V is TRBV20-1 and J is TRBJ2-3; 7 bases line up with TRBD2. Germline CDR1 and CDR2: DFQATT and SNEGSKA (reference sequence). CDR3 length: 15 amino acids. Trimming took 6 bases from V and 5 from J; bases not matched to a gene: 14. The CDR3 bases are TGCAGTGCCACGAGAGACGCGGGGGAGAAAGATACGCAGTATTTT. Translating gives CSATRDAGEKDTQYF.